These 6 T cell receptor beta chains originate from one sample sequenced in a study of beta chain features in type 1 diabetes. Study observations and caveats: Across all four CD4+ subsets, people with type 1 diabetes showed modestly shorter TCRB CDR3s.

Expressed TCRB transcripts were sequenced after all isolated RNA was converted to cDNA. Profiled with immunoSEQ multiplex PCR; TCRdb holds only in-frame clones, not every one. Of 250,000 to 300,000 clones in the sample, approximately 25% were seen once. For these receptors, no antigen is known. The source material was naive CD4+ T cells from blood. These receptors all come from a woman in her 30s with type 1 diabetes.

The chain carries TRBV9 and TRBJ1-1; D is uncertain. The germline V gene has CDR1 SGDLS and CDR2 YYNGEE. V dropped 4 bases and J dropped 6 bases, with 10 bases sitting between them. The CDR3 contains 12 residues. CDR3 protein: CASSPGRAEAFF. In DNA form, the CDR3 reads TGTGCCAGCAGCCCCGGGAGGGCTGAAGCTTTCTTT. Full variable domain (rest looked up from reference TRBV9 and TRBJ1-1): DSGVTQTPKHLITATGQRVTLRCSPRSGDLSVYWYQQSLDQGLQFLIQYYNGEERAKGNILERFSAQQFPDLHSELNLSSLELGDSALYFCASSPGRAEAFFGQGTRLTVV.

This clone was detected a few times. The CDR3 nucleotides are TGTGCCAGCTCACCACCGGGGACAGGGGCCTACGAGCAGTACTTC. Its translation: CASSPPGTGAYEQYF. The chain employs TRBV18 and TRBJ2-7; 10 bases match TRBD1. CDR1 is KGHSH, CDR2 LQKENI, per germline. Trimming removed 0 bases from V and 2 bases from J; junction bases left unmatched: 1. The CDR3 consists of 15 residues.

The chain's CDR3 is CASSPYSGNTIYF. The CDR3, as DNA: TGTGCCAGCAGCCCTTATTCTGGAAACACCATATATTTT. V usage is TRBV7-9 and J usage is TRBJ1-3; D remains unclear. The CDR3 is 13 amino acids. The V gene's germline CDR1 is SEHNR and CDR2 FQNEAQ (reference sequence). Trimming pared 5 bases from V and 1 base from J, leaving 6 bases between.

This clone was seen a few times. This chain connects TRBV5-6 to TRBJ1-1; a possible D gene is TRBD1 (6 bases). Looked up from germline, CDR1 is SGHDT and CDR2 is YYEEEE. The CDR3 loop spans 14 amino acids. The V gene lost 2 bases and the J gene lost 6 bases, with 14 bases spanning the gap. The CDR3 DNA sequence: TGTGCCAGCAGCTTTGACAGGTTGGAGCCTGAAGCTTTCTTT. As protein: CASSFDRLEPEAFF.

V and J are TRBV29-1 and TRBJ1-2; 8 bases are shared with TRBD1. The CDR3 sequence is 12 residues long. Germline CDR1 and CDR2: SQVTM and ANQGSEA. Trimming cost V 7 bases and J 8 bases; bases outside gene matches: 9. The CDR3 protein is CSGQTGEGGYTF. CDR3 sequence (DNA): TGCAGCGGCCAGACAGGGGAAGGAGGCTACACCTTC.

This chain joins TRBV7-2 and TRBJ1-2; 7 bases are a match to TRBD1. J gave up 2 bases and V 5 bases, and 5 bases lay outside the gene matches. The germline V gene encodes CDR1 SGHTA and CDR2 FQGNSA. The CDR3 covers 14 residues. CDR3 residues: CASSLQGRNYGYTF. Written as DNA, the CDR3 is TGTGCCAGCAGCCTACAGGGGCGGAACTATGGCTACACCTTC.